Included here is one TCR beta chain sequence, with context. The antigen remains undetermined. One end of the junction does not line up with germline, which may come from a read error. Germline V gene data show CDR1 as SGHNT and CDR2 as YYREEE (reference sequence). The CDR3 has 16 amino acids. Profiled with immunoSEQ multiplex PCR; TCRdb holds only in-frame clones, not every one. The sample includes about 47,000 clones, roughly 84% of them seen just once. The data belong to a study of OX40 agonist ivuxolimab in advanced cancers. About the research overall: Enrolled patients in dose escalation had cancers that were hepatocellular carcinoma, melanoma, renal cell or head and neck cancer. Earlier treatment with anti-PD-1, anti-PD-L1 or anti-CTLA-4 was permitted, and roughly 40% had received some. Findings and limits, study-wide: Some of the lowest clonal expansion was seen in partial responders at 0.1-3.0 mg/kg. Low normalized T-cell clonal expansion was additionally recorded for some nonresponders.

The TCR comes from an adult with an advanced solid tumor such as melanoma, head and neck, liver or kidney cancer. The chain is built from TRBV5-4 and TRBJ2-7; TRBD1 matches 10 bases. The material sequenced was CD4+ or CD8+ T cells sorted from blood, taken in a trial of the OX40 agonist ivuxolimab. The CDR3 DNA reads as TGCGCCAGCAGCCAAGAGGGGACAGGGGTATCGTACGAGCAGTACTTC. Translation gives CASSQEGTGVSYEQYF.